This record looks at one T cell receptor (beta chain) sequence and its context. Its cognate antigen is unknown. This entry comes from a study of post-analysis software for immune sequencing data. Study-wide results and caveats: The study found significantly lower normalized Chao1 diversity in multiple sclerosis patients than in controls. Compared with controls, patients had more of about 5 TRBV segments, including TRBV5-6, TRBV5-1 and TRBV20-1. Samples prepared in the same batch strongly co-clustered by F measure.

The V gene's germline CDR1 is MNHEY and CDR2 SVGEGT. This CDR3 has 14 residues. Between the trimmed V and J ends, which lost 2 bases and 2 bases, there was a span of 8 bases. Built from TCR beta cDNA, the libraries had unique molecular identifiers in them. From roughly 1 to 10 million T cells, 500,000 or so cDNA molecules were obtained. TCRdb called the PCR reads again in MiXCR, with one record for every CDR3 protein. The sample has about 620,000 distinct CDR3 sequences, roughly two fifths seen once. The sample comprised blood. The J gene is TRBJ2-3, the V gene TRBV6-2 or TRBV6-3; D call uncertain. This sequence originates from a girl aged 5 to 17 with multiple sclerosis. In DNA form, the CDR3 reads TGTGCCAGCAGTTACGAGTCCGACACAGATACGCAGTATTTT. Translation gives CASSYESDTDTQYF.